The 26 T cell receptor beta chains below come from one sample, sequenced in a study of tumor and adjacent non-tumor tissue in lung cancer (dated by TCRdb to between 2017 and 2018). The library came from multiplex PCR. The instrument was an Illumina HiSeq 2500. TCRbeta libraries were constructed through three rounds of nested PCR with primers (Table S4) according to protocols modified from ARM-PCR. TCRdb took the public reads, trimmed them with fastp at Q25, ran MiXCR for clone calling and kept in-frame beta chains. CDR3 protein duplicates are merged, each entry listing the most common genes and DNA. The sample contains roughly 70,000 distinct CDR3 sequences, less than 75% of them found a single time. Of the sample, around a quarter falls within the top ten clones. RNA was extracted from bulk unsorted tissue and checked for quality with a NanoDrop ND-1000 and an Agilent 2100. For the normal lung samples, distant non-tumor tissue was collected more than 3 cm away from the tumor edge.

Sequencing was done on a sample of distant non-tumor lung tissue. These receptors were collected from a woman between 45 and 65 years old with non-small cell lung cancer.

On this clonotype itself: Given a much more abundant clone one base away, this may be a read error. This rearrangement joins TRBV20-1 to TRBJ1-2; a possible D gene is TRBD1 (5 bases). V was shortened by 7 bases and J by 10 bases, with 16 bases between the two germline ends. The germline V gene has CDR1 DFQATT and CDR2 SNEGSKA (reference sequence). The CDR3 is made up of 11 amino acids. DNA for the CDR3: TGCAGTGGGTCCGGGGCACATGACTACACCTTC. Residues: CSGSGAHDYTF.

In its sample, this clonotype was seen many times. This chain joins TRBV4-3 and TRBJ1-1; D is ambiguous. Per the germline V gene, CDR1 is LGHNA and CDR2 is YSLEER. There are 14 residues in the CDR3. V was shortened by 1 base and J by 4 bases, with 10 bases between the two germline ends. CDR3 loop: CASSQGVMSTEAFF. CDR3 coding DNA: TGCGCCAGCAGCCAAGGAGTTATGAGCACTGAAGCTTTCTTT.

As to this clonotype: No conserved phenylalanine or tryptophan is present at the end of the CDR3, so a read error is the likely explanation. The gene calls are TRBV4-1 and TRBJ2-7; no reliable D call. This CDR3 has 14 residues. The germline V gene encodes CDR1 MGHRA and CDR2 YSYEKL. The CDR3 DNA is TGCGCCAGCACCCAAGCCTCTAGCTCCTACGAGCAGTACTTA. This codes for CASTQASSSYEQYL.

A word on this clonotype: Mismatch with germline at one junction end may stem from a read error. The rearrangement joins TRBV29-1 to TRBJ2-1; 7 nucleotides align to TRBD2. Germline V gene data show CDR1 as SQVTM and CDR2 as ANQGSEA. This CDR3 spans 10 amino acids. DNA of the CDR3: TGCAGCGCCAGCGGGACTGAGCAGTTATTC. It translates to CSASGTEQLF.

A remark on this clonotype: This may stem from a read error, because a much larger clone lies one nucleotide away. The CDR3 sequence: CASSFGQNSPLHF. The DNA of the CDR3 is TGTGCCAGCAGCTTCGGACAGAATTCACCCCTCCACTTT. The chain recombines TRBV5-4 with TRBJ1-6; TRBD1 might be the D (6 bases). The CDR3 spans 13 residues. V was pared by 2 bases and J by 7 bases, with 7 bases between. Germline V gene data show CDR1 as SGHNT and CDR2 as YYREEE (reference sequence).

A remark on this clonotype: An end of the junction does not agree with germline; a read error may underlie this. The chain joins TRBV24-1 to TRBJ1-2; the D gene is possibly TRBD1 (6 bases). Per germline, CDR1 KGHDR and CDR2 SFDVKD. CDR3 length equals 13 residues. The CDR3 reads CAASDLPGEGYTF. Here the CDR3 DNA reads TGTGCCGCCAGTGATTTGCCAGGGGAAGGCTACACCTTC.

About this clonotype itself: The germline gene is not matched at one end of the junction; a read error may be the cause. This sequence joins TRBV4-3 and TRBJ2-1; D perhaps matches TRBD2 (6 bases). This CDR3 has 15 amino acids. Germline V lookup: CDR1 LGHNA, CDR2 YSLEER. In nucleotides, the CDR3 is TGCGCCAGCAACCAAGACGGGGGAGGACACAATGAGCAGTCCTTC. Translating gives CASNQDGGGHNEQSF.

Details on this clonotype: A read error is possible here, since a much larger clone lies one base away. This chain connects TRBV20-1 to TRBJ2-3; D not resolved. Germline lookup yields CDR1 DFQATT and CDR2 SNEGSKA (reference sequence). This CDR3 is built from 14 residues. The CDR3 region is CTPIKQPSTDTQYF. The DNA of the CDR3 is TGCACCCCCATAAAGCAGCCTAGCACAGATACGCAGTATTTT.

The chain couples TRBV11-2 to TRBJ2-7, with D possibly matching TRBD2 (5 bases). CDR1 and CDR2 (germline): SGHAT, FQNNGV. The CDR3 sequence is 15 residues long. V was cut by 11 bases and J by 1 base, with 21 bases left in between. The CDR3 loop reads CAGNPWASGSYEQYF. In nucleotides, the CDR3 is TGTGCCGGCAACCCTTGGGCAAGCGGTTCCTACGAGCAGTACTTC. The entire variable domain, with the rest obtained from reference TRBV11-2 and TRBJ2-7, is as follows: EAGVAQSPRYKIIEKRQSVAFWCNPISGHATLYWYQQILGQGPKLLIQFQNNGVVDDSQLPKDRFSAERLKGVDSTLKIQPAKLEDSAVYLCAGNPWASGSYEQYFGPGTRLTVT.

The genes are TRBV20-1 and TRBJ2-1; unclear D gene. The CDR3 spans 13 residues. Germline V gene sequence: CDR1 DFQATT, CDR2 SNEGSKA (reference sequence). V was clipped by 0 bases and J by 3 bases, with 6 bases between them. This CDR3 is CSARDTGYNEQFF. The CDR3 bases are TGCAGTGCTAGAGATACCGGCTACAATGAGCAGTTCTTC.

Comments on this clonotype: One junction end disagrees with the germline gene, perhaps due to a read error. The CDR3 DNA reads TGCAGTACTAGAGTTCGCCCAGCGGGATTTTACGAGCAGTACTTC. Translating gives CSTRVRPAGFYEQYF. The gene calls are TRBV20-1 and TRBJ2-7, with 7 nucleotides matching TRBD2. The germline CDR1 and CDR2 sequences are DFQATT and SNEGSKA (reference sequence). The CDR3 has 15 amino acids.

This clonotype has a single count. A much larger clone differs by one base, so this may be a read error. The V and J genes are TRBV5-5 and TRBJ2-3; 8 bases map to TRBD2. Per germline, CDR1 SGHKS and CDR2 YYEKEE (reference sequence). The CDR3 covers 16 residues. The DNA for the CDR3 is TGTGCCAGCAGCTTGGAGATAGCGGGGTTCACAGATACGCAGTGTTTT. Protein sequence: CASSLEIAGFTDTQCF.

This clonotype was counted at least ten times. This chain connects TRBV6-6 to TRBJ1-6; a weak D match, TRBD1 (5 bases). This CDR3 spans 19 amino acids. The germline gives CDR1 MNHNY, CDR2 SVGAGI (reference sequence). Between the trimmed V and J ends, which lost 0 bases and 0 bases, there was a span of 15 bases. The CDR3 reads CASSYSGGRADSYNSPLHF. The DNA of the CDR3 is TGTGCCAGCAGTTACTCAGGCGGCAGGGCGGACTCCTATAATTCACCCCTCCACTTT.

About this clonotype itself: A read error may be the cause here, since a much bigger clone is one base away. The chain carries TRBV20-1 and TRBJ1-2; weak D call: TRBD1 (6 bases). CDR3 length equals 12 residues. Germline assignment: CDR1 DFQATT and CDR2 SNEGSKA (reference sequence). Deletions cut 2 bases from V and 8 bases from J, with 12 bases between. The chain's CDR3 is CSARRQDWGYTF. CDR3 nucleotide sequence: TGCAGTGCTAGAAGACAGGACTGGGGCTACACCTTC.

The chain links TRBV28 to TRBJ2-5; a weak D match, TRBD2 (5 bases). Trimming removed 5 bases from V and 3 bases from J, with 16 bases in between. Germline values: CDR1 MDHEN, CDR2 SYDVKM. This CDR3 has 15 amino acids. The CDR3 spells CASSPYGIGEETQYF. The CDR3 region has the DNA TGTGCCAGCAGTCCGTACGGGATAGGAGAAGAGACCCAGTACTTC.

Turning to this clonotype: One junction end does not reproduce the germline sequence, and a read error may be involved. This chain uses TRBV4-2 with TRBJ1-5; D is unclear. The CDR3 has 13 amino acids. Looked up from germline, CDR1 is LGHNA and CDR2 is YNFKEQ. CDR3 residues: CASSQDMGQSQHF. The CDR3 coding sequence is TGTGCCAGCAGCCAAGATATGGGTCAGTCCCAACATTTT.

This clonotype was recorded once. CDR3 coding DNA: TGTGCCAGCAGCTTACATGCTAGCGCGTCCTACAATGAGCAGTTCTTC. Its protein is CASSLHASASYNEQFF. The chain couples TRBV11-2 to TRBJ2-1; D may be TRBD2 (6 bases). Germline CDR1 reads SGHAT; CDR2 reads FQNNGV. The CDR3 spans 16 residues. V lost 2 bases and J 1 base, leaving 12 bases between the germline ends.

This clonotype was picked up a small number of times. The CDR3 region has the DNA TGTGCCACCAGTGAGCTTACTAGCGCCACGCAGTATTTT. Its translation: CATSELTSATQYF. The chain links TRBV24-1 to TRBJ2-3; TRBD2 matches at 7 bases. The trim removed 4 bases at V and 9 bases at J, leaving 6 bases unmatched. Germline V lookup: CDR1 KGHDR, CDR2 SFDVKD. The CDR3 extends over 13 amino acids.

This clonotype was seen more than once but under ten times. A read error is possible here, since a much larger clone lies one base away. The V and J genes are TRBV20-1 and TRBJ2-3, with 13 bases that match TRBD2. In germline, CDR1 is DFQATT, CDR2 SNEGSKA (reference sequence). The CDR3 is made up of 16 amino acids. With V trimmed by 7 bases and J by 6 bases, 13 bases remained unmatched. The CDR3 coding sequence is TGCAGTGTTAGTTTCCAGCCGGGACTAGCGGGGGATACGCAGTATTTT. This sequence encodes CSVSFQPGLAGDTQYF.

J is TRBJ2-2 and V is TRBV6-4; D is unclear. The CDR3 spans 12 residues. The germline gives CDR1 MRHNA, CDR2 SNTAGT. V was trimmed by 9 bases and J by 6 bases, leaving 11 bases between them. The DNA of the CDR3 is TGTGCCAGACGGACCCACTCCGGGGAGCTGTTTTTT. Its translation: CARRTHSGELFF.

This clonotype is medium-sized in the sample. The rearrangement links TRBV11-1 to TRBJ2-5, with TRBD2 matching 9 bases. V lost 7 bases, J lost 5 bases, and 5 bases stayed unmatched. CDR3 length: 13 residues. Germline values: CDR1 SGHAT, CDR2 FQDESV (reference sequence). The CDR3 protein is CASTEGTSETQYF. The CDR3 DNA reads as TGTGCCAGCACCGAGGGGACTAGCGAGACCCAGTACTTC.

The chain is built from TRBV6-6 and TRBJ1-3, with 7 bases fitting TRBD1. V lost 6 bases to trimming and J lost 2 bases; unmatched junction nucleotides: 10. The CDR3 contains 16 residues. Germline V gene data show CDR1 as MNHNY and CDR2 as SVGAGI (reference sequence). This CDR3 reads CASSLSGRGPGNTIYF. For the CDR3, the DNA is TGTGCCAGCAGCCTTTCCGGTAGGGGGCCTGGAAACACCATATATTTT.

The chain uses TRBV5-1 and TRBJ2-3, with D perhaps matching TRBD1 (6 bases). Trimming took 9 bases from V and 5 from J, leaving 34 bases between them. The CDR3 extends over 19 amino acids. From germline, CDR1 is SGHRS and CDR2 YFSETQ. CDR3 residues: CANNTLGGLGTRRIDTQYF. The DNA of the CDR3 is TGCGCCAACAACACCCTGGGTGGACTGGGGACAAGAAGAATAGATACGCAGTATTTT.

The V gene is TRBV11-2, the J gene TRBJ2-1; 11 positions match TRBD2. The V gene end was trimmed by 8 bases and the J gene end by 10 bases; junction bases not matched to a gene: 13. Germline V lookup: CDR1 SGHAT, CDR2 FQNNGV. This CDR3 comprises 15 residues. The CDR3 nucleotides read TGTGCCAGCCTAATGACCGGGACTAGCGGACCAGAGCAGTTCTTC. It is translated as CASLMTGTSGPEQFF. The full variable domain, in which reference TRBV11-2 and TRBJ2-1 provide the parts outside the CDR3, is EAGVAQSPRYKIIEKRQSVAFWCNPISGHATLYWYQQILGQGPKLLIQFQNNGVVDDSQLPKDRFSAERLKGVDSTLKIQPAKLEDSAVYLCASLMTGTSGPEQFFGPGTRLTVL.

The chain employs TRBV11-2 and TRBJ2-1; 11 positions match TRBD2. Germline CDR1 is SGHAT and CDR2 is FQNNGV. This CDR3 has 16 amino acids. Trimming at V came to 5 bases and at J to 10 bases, leaving 13 bases not matched to a gene. CDR3 coding DNA: TGTGCCAGCAGCCGGATGACACTAGCGGGGGATAACGAGCAGTTCTTC. This sequence encodes CASSRMTLAGDNEQFF.

For this clonotype: One junction end disagrees with the germline gene, perhaps due to a read error. V gene TRBV11-2 combines with J gene TRBJ2-1, with 7 bases lining up with TRBD2. The CDR3 runs to 19 residues. The germline V gene encodes CDR1 SGHAT and CDR2 FQNNGV. As DNA, the CDR3 is TGTGCCAGTAGCTCCTCCCCAGGGAGGGGAAACGCGGGAGTCGATGTGCAGTTCTTC. Amino acid sequence: CASSSSPGRGNAGVDVQFF.